The T cell receptor (beta chain) under discussion was sequenced for a study of Graves' ophthalmopathy and Graves' hyperthyroidism. Study background: Calling hyperthyroidism stable required that no ophthalmopathy show up within 18 months of follow-up. Study observations and caveats: Distinction of ophthalmopathy from stable hyperthyroidism by a 13-signature model reached 85% to 90% sensitivity and 65% to 83% specificity.

Diagnosis relied on clinical symptoms, serum thyroxine, TRAb, thyroid ultrasound and orbital computed tomography. Amplification from RNA transcripts yielded the TCR beta CDR3 regions. In the first round, RT-PCR was carried out with HTBI primers, and a multiplex PCR formed the second round. TCRdb re-analysed the multiplex PCR reads in MiXCR, keeping a single row per CDR3 protein. The repertoire has approximately 1.2 million distinct CDR3 sequences, roughly 35% of them found once; the top ten carry around 10%. V lost 0 bases, J lost 13 bases, and 14 bases lay in between. Germline V gene data show CDR1 as SGHRS and CDR2 as YFSETQ. There are 14 residues in the CDR3. On this clonotype: Antigen specificity is unknown.

This sequence joins TRBV5-1 and TRBJ1-6; D not resolved. The sequenced sample was peripheral blood or thyroid tissue (not recorded which). The source of this sequence is an adult man with Graves' hyperthyroidism. The CDR3 region is CASSLDSSNQPLHF. The CDR3 DNA sequence: TGCGCCAGCAGCTTGGACAGTAGCAATCAGCCCCTCCACTTT.